These T cell receptor beta chains were read from a single sample in a study of human T cells and chemical hapten exposure. TCRdb used MiXCR to reprocess the RACE reads, holding one entry per CDR3 protein. Among about 360,000 distinct CDR3 sequences listed, about 4.4% were seen once. The sample was whole blood, taken in connection with sensitization to the hapten diphenylcyclopropenone (DPC). These receptors came from a woman aged 50 to 60 with alopecia areata. Some clones in this sample may be carry-over from other donors' samples. Each CDR3 is given with its conserved first and last residue. D genes are given only for firm matches. The size entry is marked missing in some rows and otherwise reads once, few, many or a size class.

d_gene	v_gene	abundance	j_gene	CDR3nt	CDR3aa
TRBD1	TRBV5-4	.	TRBJ2-3	TGTGCCAGCAGCTTGGCGGGCAGGGGGCTGGATACGCAGTATTTT	CASSLAGRGLDTQYF
.	TRBV27	many	TRBJ2-7	TGTGCCAGCAGTCGGGGTACGAACTACGAGCAGTACTTC	CASSRGTNYEQYF
.	TRBV12-3/TRBV12-4	.	TRBJ1-6	TGTGCCAGCACCCTAGGGGGGACTGGTTCACCCCTCCACTTT	CASTLGGTGSPLHF
TRBD1	TRBV29-1	.	TRBJ2-1	TGCAGCGTTCTAGTGACAGGGGGCGCCTACAATGAGCAGTTCTTC	CSVLVTGGAYNEQFF
.	TRBV5-1	.	TRBJ2-7	TGCGCCAGCAGCTCCGACAGGAGCACCTACGAGCAGTACTTC	CASSSDRSTYEQYF
.	TRBV4-2	few	TRBJ2-1	TGTGCCAGCAGCCAAGTAAAAAGAGCAGACTACAATGAGCAGTTCTTC	CASSQVKRADYNEQFF
TRBD1	TRBV25-1	many	TRBJ2-3	TGTGCCACCACAGGGGATATTACGCAGTATTTT	CATTGDITQYF
TRBD1	TRBV13	many	TRBJ1-2	TGTGCCAGCAGCTTAAGAGTCCCGGCAGGGGGATACGGTGGCTACACCTTC	CASSLRVPAGGYGGYTF
TRBD1	TRBV28	many	TRBJ1-5	TGTGCCAGCAGTTGGGACAGGGATTTTCTGAGCAATCAGCCCCAGCATTTT	CASSWDRDFLSNQPQHF
.	TRBV2	few	TRBJ1-3	TGTGCCAGCAGTGTGGACACCGGAAACACCATATATTTT	CASSVDTGNTIYF
TRBD1	TRBV7-9	.	TRBJ1-2	TGTGCCAGCAGCTTAGGGGGACAGTCGGACAACTATGGCTACACCTTC	CASSLGGQSDNYGYTF
.	TRBV3-1	many	TRBJ1-1	TGTGCCAGCAGCCTTGGGGGCCTCATGAACACTGAAGCTTTCTTT	CASSLGGLMNTEAFF
TRBD1	TRBV7-6	many	TRBJ2-6	TGTGCCAGCAGTCCGCAGGGACAGGCCTTCTCTGGGGCCAACGTCCTGACTTTC	CASSPQGQAFSGANVLTF
TRBD1	TRBV28	many	TRBJ1-2	TGTGCCAGCAGGGGTACAGGGGGCATCATCTATGGCTACACCTTC	CASRGTGGIIYGYTF
.	TRBV12-3/TRBV12-4	many	TRBJ2-1	TGTGCCAGCAGTTTGGGTGAGGAGCGCGAGCAGTTCTTC	CASSLGEEREQFF
.	TRBV4-3	.	TRBJ1-1	TGCGCCAGCAGCCAAGGCGTACGAGGGACAGAAGCTTTCTTT	CASSQGVRGTEAFF
TRBD1	TRBV12-3/TRBV12-4	many	TRBJ2-1	TGTGCCAGCAGCCAGGGGGCCACTCTCTACAATGAGCAGTTCTTC	CASSQGATLYNEQFF
.	TRBV5-1	many	TRBJ2-1	TGCGCCAGCAGTCTTACTTTGACGGGGGAAGATGAGCAGTTCTTC	CASSLTLTGEDEQFF
.	TRBV7-9	many	TRBJ2-3	TGTGCCAGCAGCCCCACCACTCGGACAGCAGATACGCAGTATTTT	CASSPTTRTADTQYF
TRBD2	TRBV6-2/TRBV6-3	many	TRBJ2-3	TGTGCCAGCAGTTATAACCCCTGGTCCAGCGGGAGTACGGATACGCAGTATTTT	CASSYNPWSSGSTDTQYF
TRBD1	TRBV30	.	TRBJ1-1	TGTGCCTATCACAGGGGCCTCACTGAAGCTTTCTTT	CAYHRGLTEAFF
.	TRBV3-1	many	TRBJ2-7	TGTGCCAGCAGCCAAGTGAGTCACGAGCAGTACTTC	CASSQVSHEQYF
.	TRBV5-1	many	TRBJ2-3	TGCGCCAGCAGCTACCAGGCTAGCACAGATACGCAGTATTTT	CASSYQASTDTQYF
TRBD1	TRBV29-1	many	TRBJ2-6	TGCAGCGCTTTGGACAGGGACCCTTTGGGGGCCAACGTCCTGACTTTC	CSALDRDPLGANVLTF
TRBD2	TRBV27	many	TRBJ2-1	TGTGCCAGCAGTGCGGGAGTTCGCAATGAGCAGTTCTTC	CASSAGVRNEQFF
TRBD2	TRBV7-9	many	TRBJ2-1	TGTGCCAGCAGCTTATGGGATACTAGCGGGAGGGCCTCCTACAATGAGCAGTTCTTC	CASSLWDTSGRASYNEQFF
.	TRBV5-4	few	TRBJ1-5	TGTGCCAGCAGTTCCTCCAGAAATCAGCCCCAGCATTTT	CASSSSRNQPQHF
TRBD1	TRBV11-2	many	TRBJ2-1	TGTGCCAGCAGCTGGTCGACAGGGGGCTTTGAGCAGTTCTTC	CASSWSTGGFEQFF
TRBD1	TRBV13	.	TRBJ2-2	TGTGCCAGCAGCTTCTGGGCGGCAGGGGGCGCGATCGGGGAGCTGTTTTTT	CASSFWAAGGAIGELFF
.	TRBV10-3	few	TRBJ2-1	TGTGCCATCACCCGAGAGGGCAATGAGCAGTTCTTC	CAITREGNEQFF
TRBD2	TRBV7-2	many	TRBJ2-1	TGTGCCAGCAGTACCGATGATGGACTAGCGGGATTCAATGAGCAGTTCTTC	CASSTDDGLAGFNEQFF
.	TRBV24-1	many	TRBJ1-2	TGTGCCACCAGTTCTCTGGGCTACACCTTC	CATSSLGYTF
.	TRBV7-9	.	TRBJ1-2	TGTGCCAGCAGTTTAGGCCCGCTTGACTATGGCTACACCTTC	CASSLGPLDYGYTF
TRBD2	TRBV27	many	TRBJ2-7	TGTGCCAGCATCGGAGCGGGGGGGCAGTACGAGCAGTACTTC	CASIGAGGQYEQYF
TRBD1	TRBV11-3	few	TRBJ2-2	TGTGCCAGCAGCGTACAGGGGTCCGCCGGGGAGCTGTTTTTT	CASSVQGSAGELFF
TRBD1	TRBV28	few	TRBJ1-1	TGTGCCAGCAGAGAACAGGGGGCAAAATACACTGAAGCTTTCTTT	CASREQGAKYTEAFF
.	TRBV7-2	many	TRBJ2-2	TGTGCCAGCAGCCCTTCGGGGTCCTTATTAGCCGGGGAGCTGTTTTTT	CASSPSGSLLAGELFF
.	TRBV30	many	TRBJ1-3	TGTGCCAGCGATGAAACATCGAGGTCCGGAAACACCATATATTTT	CASDETSRSGNTIYF
.	TRBV29-1	few	TRBJ2-3	TGCAGCGTTGAGCTTGGGACAGATACGCAGTATTTT	CSVELGTDTQYF
.	TRBV3-1	many	TRBJ1-2	TGTGCCAGCAGAAACCAGGGGAACTATGGCTACACCTTC	CASRNQGNYGYTF
TRBD1	TRBV10-3	many	TRBJ1-2	TGTGCCATCAGAGCGGGACAGAACTCCTATGGCTACACCTTC	CAIRAGQNSYGYTF
.	TRBV6-6	.	TRBJ2-2	TGTGCCAGCAGTAGAACAGGAGGAGCCGGGGAGCTGTTTTTT	CASSRTGGAGELFF
.	TRBV7-2	many	TRBJ2-5	TGTGCCAGCAGCCCCCGAAGGGGGTACCAAGAGACCCAGTACTTC	CASSPRRGYQETQYF
.	TRBV5-1	.	TRBJ2-3	TGCGCCAGCAGCTTCCGGGCTAGCACAGATACGCAGTATTTT	CASSFRASTDTQYF
.	TRBV13	few	TRBJ1-1	TGTGCCTGGGGCCAAGCTTTCTTT	CAWGQAFF
.	TRBV9	many	TRBJ1-1	TGTGCCAGCAGCGTTCCGACTGGCATGAACACTGAAGCTTTCTTT	CASSVPTGMNTEAFF
TRBD1	TRBV5-5	few	TRBJ1-5	TGTGCCAGCAGATCCGGGACAGAAAATCAGCCCCAGCATTTT	CASRSGTENQPQHF
TRBD2	TRBV4-2	few	TRBJ2-5	TGTGCCAGCAGCCAGGGCGGGAGTGAGACCCAGTACTTC	CASSQGGSETQYF
.	TRBV24-1	many	TRBJ2-4	TGTGCCACCAGTGACGGACGGAGCATTCAGTACTTC	CATSDGRSIQYF
.	TRBV5-5	.	TRBJ1-1	TGTGCCAGCAGCCATCAGGGCTCGGGCACTGAAGCTTTCTTT	CASSHQGSGTEAFF
.	TRBV6-2/TRBV6-3	few	TRBJ1-1	TGTGCCAGCAGTTACAACCCTCCAGGGTCGAACACTGAAGCTTTCTTT	CASSYNPPGSNTEAFF
TRBD2	TRBV5-8	many	TRBJ2-5	TGTGCCAGCAGCTTGGGAGCGGGAGAGGGGGAGACCCAGTACTTC	CASSLGAGEGETQYF